This entry lists 11 T cell receptor beta chains sequenced from one sample in a study of Graves' ophthalmopathy and Graves' hyperthyroidism. Scientists amplified the TCR beta CDR3 regions from RNA transcripts. Scientists carried out first-round RT-PCR using HTBI primers and then a second-round multiplex PCR. One entry per CDR3 protein, called by TCRdb with MiXCR from the multiplex PCR reads. The sample gives 40,000 to 45,000 distinct CDR3 sequences, under 65% of which show up once; 18% is in the top ten. The specimen was peripheral blood. The receptor set was obtained from an adult man with Graves' ophthalmopathy.

The J gene is TRBJ1-6, the V gene TRBV20-1; 7 bases map to TRBD1. The CDR3 contains 14 residues. V lost 4 bases and J lost 5; bases outside the gene matches: 5. The germline gives CDR1 DFQATT, CDR2 SNEGSKA (reference sequence). The CDR3 coding sequence is TGCAGTGCTAAAAGGGACAGCAATAATTCACCCCTCCACTTT. Residues: CSAKRDSNNSPLHF.

The sample holds many counts of this clonotype. The chain couples TRBV11-2 to TRBJ1-3; D is uncertain. Germline CDR1 SGHAT, CDR2 FQNNGV. V lost 0 bases and J lost 3, with 9 bases in between. This CDR3 contains 15 residues. In DNA form, the CDR3 reads TGTGCCAGCAGCTTAGATCAAAGTGGTGGAAACACCATATATTTT. It translates to CASSLDQSGGNTIYF.

This clonotype was recorded many times. The rearrangement links TRBV3-1 to TRBJ2-1; the D is unclear. From germline, CDR1 is LGHDT and CDR2 YNNKEL (reference sequence). This CDR3 has 15 residues. V shed 4 bases and J shed 6 bases, with 16 bases lying between them. The CDR3 reads CASSRPNPPSNEQFF. The DNA for the CDR3 is TGTGCCAGCAGCCGCCCGAACCCACCCTCCAATGAGCAGTTCTTC.

The gene calls are TRBV4-3 and TRBJ2-4, with 8 bases matching TRBD2. The J segment lost 5 bases and the V segment lost 0 bases, leaving 9 bases of the junction unmatched. The CDR3 extends over 17 amino acids. Germline values: CDR1 LGHNA, CDR2 YSLEER. The CDR3 coding sequence is TGCGCCAGCAGCCAAGATCCCCCGGGGGGGGACCAAAACATTCAGTACTTC. Protein product: CASSQDPPGGDQNIQYF.

The sample holds a few counts of this clonotype. The genes are TRBV14 and TRBJ1-2; D gene unclear. The CDR3 contains 16 residues. Germline assignment: CDR1 SGHDN and CDR2 FVKESK. V was trimmed by 8 bases and J by 2 bases, leaving 21 bases between them. The CDR3 DNA reads TGTGCCAGCTCACCAACCCAGCGGGGTTCGAACTATGGCTACACCTTC. Protein: CASSPTQRGSNYGYTF. Full variable domain (rest looked up from reference TRBV14 and TRBJ1-2): EAGVTQFPSHSVIEKGQTVTLRCDPISGHDNLYWYRRVMGKEIKFLLHFVKESKQDESGMPNNRFLAERTGGTYSTLKVQPAELEDSGVYFCASSPTQRGSNYGYTFGSGTRLTVV.

The chain recombines TRBV20-1 with TRBJ1-1; TRBD1 might be the D (5 bases). The ends were cut back, 8 bases at V and 0 bases at J, with 22 bases in the middle. CDR3 length equals 16 residues. Germline values: CDR1 DFQATT, CDR2 SNEGSKA (reference sequence). CDR3 amino acids: CSTLTGGDIMNTEAFF. CDR3 coding DNA: TGCAGTACCTTAACAGGTGGGGATATCATGAACACTGAAGCTTTCTTT.

Ten or more counts support this clonotype. This rearrangement joins TRBV9 to TRBJ2-3, with 7 bases fitting TRBD1. Germline assignment: CDR1 SGDLS and CDR2 YYNGEE. CDR3 size: 18 residues. With 6 bases clipped from V and 0 bases from J, the junction kept 16 bases outside the gene matches. The chain's CDR3 is CASTRGSRGLTSTDTQYF. CDR3 nucleotide sequence: TGTGCCAGCACCAGGGGGTCAAGGGGCCTTACTAGCACAGATACGCAGTATTTT.

The gene calls are TRBV7-6 and TRBJ2-7; D might be TRBD1 (6 bases). CDR1 and CDR2 (germline): SGHVS, FNYEAQ. The CDR3 contains 14 residues. V was shortened by 5 bases and J by 4 bases, with 15 bases between the two germline ends. The DNA of the CDR3 is TGTGCCAGCAGCCCAGGACAGAGCATATACGAGCAGTACTTC. Translated: CASSPGQSIYEQYF.

The count of this clonotype is one. This may stem from a read error, because a much larger clone lies one nucleotide away. This chain joins TRBV30 and TRBJ1-4; D uncertain. The CDR3 length is 12 residues. Germline assignment: CDR1 GTSNPN and CDR2 SVGIG (reference sequence). The chain's CDR3 is CAEGTADEELFF. The DNA of the CDR3 is TGTGCCGAGGGAACAGCGGATGAAGAACTGTTTTTT.

A remark on this clonotype: Without the conserved terminal phenylalanine or tryptophan, this CDR3 likely stems from a read error. The rearrangement links TRBV20-1 to TRBJ1-3; D gene unclear. V was pared by 6 bases and J by 9 bases, with 18 bases between. The CDR3 extends over 13 amino acids. Looked up from germline, CDR1 is DFQATT and CDR2 is SNEGSKA (reference sequence). Written as DNA, the CDR3 is TGCAGTGCCTCCCAGGACGCCCGAAGCACCATATATCTT. Translation: CSASQDARSTIYL.

The V call is TRBV7-9, the J call TRBJ2-7; 10 positions agree with TRBD2. The CDR3 is 16 amino acids. Germline V gene lookup returns CDR1 SEHNR and CDR2 FQNEAQ (reference sequence). J was trimmed by 0 bases and V by 1 base; bases with no gene match: 3. The CDR3 loop reads CASSLDPSGSSYEQYF. The CDR3 coding sequence is TGTGCCAGCAGCTTAGATCCTAGCGGGAGCTCCTACGAGCAGTACTTC.